This TCR beta chain came from a study of beta chain bispecific antibodies for T cell cancers (dated by TCRdb to 2020 to 2023). As for the study more broadly: T cells from healthy donors were cocultured with T cell leukemia lines in the presence of bispecific antibodies, after which the depletion of each TRBV family was measured by TRBV sequencing of the surviving cells. Surface TRBV12 (TRBV12-3) was expressed on Jurkat cells, and surface TRBV5-5 was expressed on HPB-ALL cells. General conclusions and limits of the study: Every sequenced sample contained a mix of leukemia cell line cells and normal T cells, and most targeted TRBV signal came from the leukemia cells rather than from the normal T cells. Cross-reactivity of the anti-TRBV5-5 antibody with TRBV5-6 was attributed to high sequence similarity between the two genes.

The junction shows trimming of 4 bases on V and 3 bases on J, plus 20 bases between the germline ends. CDR3 length: 17 amino acids, cysteine to phenylalanine. Only the CDR3 portion is preserved as DNA: 51 bases, with reading frame beginning at the first base. CDR1 and CDR2 are drawn from the germline V gene: SGHRS, YFSETQ. T cells were expanded from blood mononuclear cells for two to three days using either anti-CD3 antibody OKT3 or CD3/CD28 Dynabeads. The culture conditions for expanded T cells were RPMI 1640 plus 10% fetal bovine serum, recombinant human IL-2 (roughly 95 IU/ml) and IL-7 (about 5 ng/ml). Cocultures combined 50,000 or so normal T cells with 50,000 or so target cells and bispecific antibody in roughly 100 ul, incubated roughly 17 hours at 37°C. Every bispecific antibody was made of two single-chain variable fragments expressed in a single-chain diabody format with a His tag. Effector T cells were obtained from healthy human donors, and peripheral blood mononuclear cells were isolated from leukapheresis samples by Ficoll density gradient centrifugation.

The libraries included unique molecular identifier barcodes, and the barcodes were used to quantify clonotypes. Qiagen AllPrep DNA/RNA Micro kits were used to isolate total RNA, and an Agilent TapeStation was used to check RNA quality. TCR beta libraries were built by 5' RACE: cDNA synthesis followed by two PCR steps using TCR beta constant-region gene-specific primers. An Illumina MiSeq platform was used to sequence the TCR beta libraries. In the authors' own workflow: Reads were processed with MIGEC, MiXCR and VDJtools. Clonotype frequency was computed as the clonotype's share of unique molecular identifiers among all unique molecular identifiers in the sample. Nonfunctional TRBV genes classified in IMGT as pseudogenes or open reading frames, for example TRBV1, TRBV12-1 and TRBV21, were left out. The public reads were reprocessed in TCRdb via fastp at Q25 and MiXCR, keeping in-frame beta chains. Rows matching on CDR3 protein sequence are summarized as one entry with the most common DNA and genes. What appears here as the V and J calls and clone size reflects TCRdb's work, not the paper's. The sample table contains 15,000 to 20,000 distinct CDR3 sequences; only one count was recorded for roughly 2.1% of them. Jointly, the top ten make up 6.9% of the sample.

This clonotype was picked up many times. Its antigen is not yet known. Base quality data are lacking; no much larger clone is found one base away. The chain employs TRBV5-1 and TRBJ2-1, with TRBD2 as a weak D call on 6 bases. Input material: healthy donor T cells cultured with leukemia cells. The sequence was obtained from a human donor in good health. Some clones in this sample may be carry-over from other donors' samples. The CDR3: CASSTSSGSGVYNEQFF. The nucleotide sequence is TGCGCCAGCAGCACAAGCTCCGGTAGCGGAGTCTACAATGAGCAGTTCTTC.